The 19 T cell receptor beta chains presented below share a single source sample, sequenced in a study of blood T cell repertoires in COVID-19. Repertoires were generated with immunoSEQ multiplex PCR, while TCRdb's copy carries only in-frame clones and drops some. The sample includes 100,000 to 150,000 clones, under 85% of them seen just once. Sequencing was performed on peripheral blood. These receptors originate from a man aged 60 to 75 with acute or convalescent COVID-19.

The rearrangement links TRBV6-4 to TRBJ2-3; 8 positions match TRBD2. V lost 6 bases to trimming and J lost 0 bases; unmatched junction nucleotides: 2. From germline, CDR1 is MRHNA and CDR2 SNTAGT. The CDR3 length is 14 residues. CDR3 protein: CASSGGGSTDTQYF. The CDR3, as DNA: TGTGCCAGCAGCGGGGGGGGGAGCACAGATACGCAGTATTTT.

The CDR3 DNA reads TGTGCCAGTAGTACCCTCGGGCAGGGCACTAACTATGGCTACACCTTC. It codes for CASSTLGQGTNYGYTF. V is TRBV19 and J is TRBJ1-2; tentative D call: TRBD1 (5 bases). The CDR3 contains 16 residues. Trimming removed 4 bases at V and 0 bases at J, with 15 bases between. Germline CDR1 reads LNHDA; CDR2 reads SQIVND (reference sequence).

This clone was counted once. The J gene is TRBJ1-5, the V gene TRBV15; tentative D call: TRBD1 (5 bases). Germline V gives CDR1 LNHNV, CDR2 YYDKDF (reference sequence). The length of the CDR3 is 16 residues. Trimming pared 1 base from V and 4 bases from J, leaving 14 bases between. CDR3: CATSRGGLNGNQPQHF. CDR3 bases: TGTGCCACCAGCAGAGGGGGACTAAACGGGAATCAGCCCCAGCATTTT.

The gene calls are TRBV19 and TRBJ1-1; tentatively, D is TRBD1 (5 bases). The CDR3 loop spans 15 amino acids. Per germline, CDR1 LNHDA and CDR2 SQIVND (reference sequence). V lost 6 bases and J 2 bases, leaving 16 bases between the germline ends. CDR3 bases: TGTGCCAGTAGGCGGCAGGGAGGTGGCAACACTGAAGCTTTCTTT. Residues: CASRRQGGGNTEAFF.

V and J are TRBV19 and TRBJ1-2; D ambiguous. Deletions cut 8 bases from V and 8 bases from J, with 24 bases between. This CDR3 has 15 residues. Per the germline V gene, CDR1 is LNHDA and CDR2 is SQIVND (reference sequence). The CDR3 DNA reads as TGTGCCAGTCTCGAACAGCTCAGCTCCTCGGCGGGCTACACCTTC. Protein: CASLEQLSSSAGYTF.

The chain carries TRBV19 and TRBJ1-5; 10 positions match TRBD1. V lost 5 bases, J lost 5 bases, and 6 bases stayed unmatched. Per germline, CDR1 LNHDA and CDR2 SQIVND (reference sequence). The CDR3 runs 15 residues. The CDR3 protein is CASSPPGQGYQPQHF. The CDR3 DNA reads TGTGCCAGTAGTCCGCCGGGACAGGGGTATCAGCCCCAGCATTTT.

The CDR3 nucleotides read TGTGCCAGCAGTTCCACCGGGACAGGGGCCTACGAGCAGTACTTC. It yields the protein CASSSTGTGAYEQYF. This chain connects TRBV27 to TRBJ2-7; 10 bases line up with TRBD1. The V and J ends lost 4 bases and 2 bases, in that order; junction bases with no gene match: 5. The germline CDR1 and CDR2 sequences are MNHEY and SMNVEV (reference sequence). The length of the CDR3 is 15 residues.

The chain carries TRBV5-1 and TRBJ2-1; 10 bases match TRBD1. Trimming cost V 4 bases and J 4 bases; bases outside gene matches: 5. The CDR3 spans 15 residues. The V gene's germline CDR1 is SGHRS and CDR2 YFSETQ. The CDR3 reads CASSQPGQGYNEQFF. CDR3 nucleotides: TGCGCCAGCAGCCAGCCGGGACAGGGGTACAATGAGCAGTTCTTC.

The rearrangement joins TRBV28 to TRBJ2-1; TRBD2 matches 13 bases. This CDR3 region has 17 residues. V gave up 2 bases and J gave up 8 bases; unmatched junction bases: 9. The germline gives CDR1 MDHEN, CDR2 SYDVKM. The CDR3 region is CASSLGPGTSGNDEQFF. CDR3 DNA sequence: TGTGCCAGCAGTTTAGGACCCGGGACTAGCGGGAATGATGAGCAGTTCTTC.

CDR3 loop: CAWSRGGDYGYTF. In DNA, the CDR3 is TGTGCCTGGAGTCGGGGTGGGGACTATGGCTACACCTTC. The chain couples TRBV30 to TRBJ1-2, with D uncertain. The CDR3 has 13 amino acids. CDR1 is GTSNPN and CDR2 is SVGIG in the germline V gene (reference sequence). V was cut by 2 bases and J by 3 bases, with 10 bases left in between.

This clone was seen just once. This rearrangement joins TRBV4-1 to TRBJ2-2; 9 bases are a match to TRBD2. CDR1 is MGHRA, CDR2 YSYEKL, per germline. With V trimmed by 1 base and J by 2 bases, 8 bases remained unmatched. CDR3 length: 18 amino acids. The CDR3 bases are TGCGCCAGCAGCCAAGTTCTAGCGGGGTTCCTAAACACCGGGGAGCTGTTTTTT. Translation: CASSQVLAGFLNTGELFF.

The rearrangement joins TRBV3-1 (or the pseudogene TRBV3-2) to TRBJ2-7; 11 bases are a match to TRBD1. The CDR3 spans 15 residues. Germline V gene sequence: CDR1 LGHDT, CDR2 YNNKEL (reference sequence). V trimming: 5 bases; J trimming: 2 bases; junction bases outside the gene matches: 5. The CDR3, as DNA: TGTGCCAGCAGCGACCCGGGACAGGGGGCCTACGAGCAGTACTTC. This sequence encodes CASSDPGQGAYEQYF.

In its sample, this clone was seen once. This chain connects TRBV18 to TRBJ2-1, with 9 bases lining up with TRBD1. V lost 1 base to trimming and J lost 2 bases; unmatched junction nucleotides: 3. Germline-derived CDR1 and CDR2 are KGHSH and LQKENI. CDR3 length: 16 amino acids. DNA for the CDR3: TGTGCCAGCTCACCACTTCGGGACAGGGCCTACAATGAGCAGTTCTTC. Translating it yields CASSPLRDRAYNEQFF.

This chain links TRBV14 with TRBJ2-3, with D possibly being TRBD2 (6 bases). CDR1 SGHDN and CDR2 FVKESK come from the germline V gene. The CDR3 extends over 14 amino acids. The ends were cut back, 5 bases at V and 9 bases at J, with 18 bases in the middle. The DNA for the CDR3 is TGTGCCAGCAGCTCCCCGGAGGGGCCGTGGACGCAGTATTTT. Protein: CASSSPEGPWTQYF. Full variable domain (remainder filled in from reference TRBV14 and TRBJ2-3): EAGVTQFPSHSVIEKGQTVTLRCDPISGHDNLYWYRRVMGKEIKFLLHFVKESKQDESGMPNNRFLAERTGGTYSTLKVQPAELEDSGVYFCASSSPEGPWTQYFGPGTRLTVL.

The rearrangement links TRBV5-1 to TRBJ1-1, with TRBD1 identical over 8 bases. The CDR3 spans 14 residues. Germline CDR1 and CDR2: SGHRS and YFSETQ. The J segment lost 4 bases and the V segment lost 3 bases, leaving 5 bases of the junction unmatched. CDR3 sequence reads: CASSWADRGTEAFF. In DNA, the CDR3 is TGCGCCAGCAGCTGGGCCGACAGGGGCACTGAAGCTTTCTTT.

The J gene is TRBJ1-4, the V gene TRBV6-2 or TRBV6-3; D gene uncertain. Germline CDR1 reads MNHEY; CDR2 reads SVGEGT. Trimming removed 0 bases from V and 0 bases from J, with 8 bases in between. There are 16 residues in the CDR3. The CDR3 region is CASSYSSGATNEKLFF. DNA for the CDR3: TGTGCCAGCAGTTACTCGTCCGGAGCAACTAATGAAAAACTGTTTTTT.

The chain is built from TRBV7-6 and TRBJ2-5, with 9 positions matching TRBD2. Unmatched junction bases numbered 13, after V lost 7 bases and J lost 4 bases. Germline CDR1 is SGHVS and CDR2 is FNYEAQ. The CDR3 totals 16 residues. The CDR3 loop is CASTPSGREGRETQYF. The CDR3 coding sequence is TGTGCCAGCACCCCCTCGGGGCGGGAGGGCCGAGAGACCCAGTACTTC. The full variable domain, completed using reference TRBV7-6 and TRBJ2-5, is GAGVSQSPRYKVTKRGQDVALRCDPISGHVSLYWYRQALGQGPEFLTYFNYEAQQDKSGLPNDRFSAERPEGSISTLTIQRTEQRDSAMYRCASTPSGREGRETQYFGPGTRLLVL.

The gene calls are TRBV6-5 and TRBJ1-1; TRBD1 aligns across 12 bases. Germline-derived CDR1 and CDR2 are MNHEY and SVGAGI. This CDR3 has 16 amino acids. V lost 4 bases to trimming and J lost 5 bases; unmatched junction nucleotides: 8. The CDR3 reads CASSFGTGGTGTEAFF. DNA of the CDR3: TGTGCCAGCAGTTTCGGGACAGGGGGCACTGGGACTGAAGCTTTCTTT.

The rearrangement links TRBV5-1 to TRBJ2-7; 7 nucleotides match TRBD1. After removal of 3 bases from V and 4 bases from J, the junction contained 7 bases not matched to a gene. CDR3 length: 14 amino acids. Germline CDR1 SGHRS, CDR2 YFSETQ. In nucleotides, the CDR3 is TGCGCCAGCAGCTCGACCCCGGGACAGTACGAGCAGTACTTC. Amino acid sequence: CASSSTPGQYEQYF.